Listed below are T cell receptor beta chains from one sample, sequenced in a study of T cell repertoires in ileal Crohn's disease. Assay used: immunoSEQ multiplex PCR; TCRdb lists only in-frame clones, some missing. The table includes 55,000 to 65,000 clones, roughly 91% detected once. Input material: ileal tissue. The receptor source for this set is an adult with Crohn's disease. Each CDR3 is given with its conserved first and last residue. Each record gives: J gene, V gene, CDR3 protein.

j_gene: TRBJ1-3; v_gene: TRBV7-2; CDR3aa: CASSHSSPGGTGYF
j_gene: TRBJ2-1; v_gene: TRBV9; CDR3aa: CASSVVGTGINEQFF
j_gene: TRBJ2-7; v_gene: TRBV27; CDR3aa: CASRQGVREQYF
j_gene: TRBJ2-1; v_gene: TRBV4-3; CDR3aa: CASSQVEGLGLFNEQFF
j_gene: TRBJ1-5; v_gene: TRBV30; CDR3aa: CAWSVGGAGQPQHF
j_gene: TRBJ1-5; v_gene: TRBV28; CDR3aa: CASSLEGRWGNQPQHF
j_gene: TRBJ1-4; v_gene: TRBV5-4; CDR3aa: CASSPQAGSGLTNKLFF
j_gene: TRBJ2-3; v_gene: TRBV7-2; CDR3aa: CASSLQTSSTDTQYF
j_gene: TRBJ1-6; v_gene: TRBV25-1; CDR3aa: CASSDEVGLYSPLHF
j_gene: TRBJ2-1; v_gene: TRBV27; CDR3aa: CASSLRDRQQFF
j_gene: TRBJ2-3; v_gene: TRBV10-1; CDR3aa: CASSVRVTDTQYF
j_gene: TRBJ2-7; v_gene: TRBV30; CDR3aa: CAWSVLGGRTLQYF
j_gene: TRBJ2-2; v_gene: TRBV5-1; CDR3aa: CASSLAARELFF
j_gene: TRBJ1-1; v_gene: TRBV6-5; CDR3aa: CTAEGRYGTEAFF
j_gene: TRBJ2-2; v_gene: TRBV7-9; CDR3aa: CASSRVGELFF
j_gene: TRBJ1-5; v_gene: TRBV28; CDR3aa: CASSGTGHRPQHF
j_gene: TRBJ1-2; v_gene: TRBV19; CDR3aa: CASSQQGMDGYTF
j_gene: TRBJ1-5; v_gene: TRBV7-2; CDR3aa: CASSSSVNQPQHF
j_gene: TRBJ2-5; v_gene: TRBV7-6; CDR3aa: CASSSLTGVGETQYF
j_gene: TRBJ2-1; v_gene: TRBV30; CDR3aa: CAIPGFLHNEQFF
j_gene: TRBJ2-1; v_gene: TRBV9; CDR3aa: CASSAHLAGGGNEQFF
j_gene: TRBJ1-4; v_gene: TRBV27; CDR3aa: CASSRRGLDEKLFF
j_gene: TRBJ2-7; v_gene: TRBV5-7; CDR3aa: CASSLQGSDEQYF
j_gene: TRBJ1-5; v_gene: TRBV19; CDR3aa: CASSITGTGAHQPQHF
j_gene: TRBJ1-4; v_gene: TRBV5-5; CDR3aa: CASSLTPNREKLFF
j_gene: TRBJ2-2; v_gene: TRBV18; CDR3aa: CASSQNRGNTGELFF
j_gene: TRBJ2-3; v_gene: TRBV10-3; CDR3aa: CAISLTSGGSDTQYF
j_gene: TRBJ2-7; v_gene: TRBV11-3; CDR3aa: CASSFGGLAGDEQYF
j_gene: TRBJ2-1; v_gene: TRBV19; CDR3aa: CASSMPSGGAMRQFF
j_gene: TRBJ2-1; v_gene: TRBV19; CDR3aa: CASRRTSGMRNEQFF
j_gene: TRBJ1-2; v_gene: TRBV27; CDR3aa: CASSLDSDYGYTF
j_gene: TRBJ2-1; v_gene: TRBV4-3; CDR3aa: CASSQTGPAGNNEQFF
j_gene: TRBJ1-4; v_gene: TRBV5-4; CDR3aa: CASSFSGMEYEKLFF
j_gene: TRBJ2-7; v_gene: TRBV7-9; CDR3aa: CASSRNRDEQYF
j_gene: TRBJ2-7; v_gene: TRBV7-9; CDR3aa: CASSSTETSGGYEQYF
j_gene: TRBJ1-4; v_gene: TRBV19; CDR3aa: CASSSTGGLFF
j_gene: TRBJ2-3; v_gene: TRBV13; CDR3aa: CASSVRESADTQYF
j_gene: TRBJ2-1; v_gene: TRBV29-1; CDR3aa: CSVSLAGGYEQFF
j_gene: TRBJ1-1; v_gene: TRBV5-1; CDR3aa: CASSLESGNPNTEAFF
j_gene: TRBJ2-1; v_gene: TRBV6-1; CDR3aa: CASIVTSGSYNEQFF
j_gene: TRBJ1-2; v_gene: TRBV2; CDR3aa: CASSGERVVGGYTF
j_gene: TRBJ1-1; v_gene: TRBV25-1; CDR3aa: CASSDRFSNTEAFF
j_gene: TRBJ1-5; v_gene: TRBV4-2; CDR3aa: CASSPHGNSNQPQHF
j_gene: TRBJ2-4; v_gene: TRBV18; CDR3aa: CASSPGSLPGLQYF